This is a list of T cell receptor beta chains from one sample in a study of blood T cell repertoires in COVID-19. Measured with immunoSEQ multiplex PCR; TCRdb has only the in-frame clones, and not every one. The sample records 100,000 to 150,000 clones, about 81% being singletons. Source material: peripheral blood. The receptors derive from a man aged 25 to 40 with COVID-19, enrolled during active disease. Each CDR3 is given with its conserved first and last residue. Fields, in order: J gene, V gene, D gene, clone size, CDR3 DNA, CDR3 protein. The D gene is left open where the match is weak. Rows may omit the clone size; those that give it use once, few, many or a size class.

J gene: TRBJ2-1
V gene: TRBV11-3
D gene: .
clone size: .
CDR3 DNA: TGTGCCAGCAGCTTAGTCGGGGGTAGCAATGAGCAGTTCTTC
CDR3 protein: CASSLVGGSNEQFF

J gene: TRBJ2-2
V gene: TRBV12-3/TRBV12-4
D gene: .
clone size: .
CDR3 DNA: TGTGCCAGCAGCGGGGAGGCCGGGGAGCTGTTTTTT
CDR3 protein: CASSGEAGELFF

J gene: TRBJ2-1
V gene: TRBV9
D gene: TRBD1
clone size: .
CDR3 DNA: TGTGCCAGCAGCGCGACAGGGGAGGCCTACAATGAGCAGTTCTTC
CDR3 protein: CASSATGEAYNEQFF

J gene: TRBJ2-2
V gene: TRBV6-5
D gene: .
clone size: .
CDR3 DNA: TGTGCCAGTACCTCTCCCGGGGCGAACACCGGGGAGCTGTTTTTT
CDR3 protein: CASTSPGANTGELFF

J gene: TRBJ1-1
V gene: TRBV3-1/TRBV3-2
D gene: .
clone size: .
CDR3 DNA: TGTGCCAGCAGCCAAGATGGCCTTTACACTGAAGCTTTCTTT
CDR3 protein: CASSQDGLYTEAFF

J gene: TRBJ2-7
V gene: TRBV28
D gene: TRBD2
clone size: .
CDR3 DNA: TGTGCCAGCAGTTTTCGTGGGCTAGCGGGCGGCGAGCAGTACTTC
CDR3 protein: CASSFRGLAGGEQYF

J gene: TRBJ2-7
V gene: TRBV20-1
D gene: .
clone size: .
CDR3 DNA: TGCAGTGCTAGGAGCTCCTACGAGCAGTACTTC
CDR3 protein: CSARSSYEQYF

J gene: TRBJ1-5
V gene: TRBV28
D gene: TRBD1
clone size: .
CDR3 DNA: TGTGCCACTCTACGGGGACAGGGGGGGAGTCAGCCCCAGCATTTT
CDR3 protein: CATLRGQGGSQPQHF

J gene: TRBJ2-1
V gene: TRBV4-1
D gene: TRBD2
clone size: .
CDR3 DNA: TGCGCCAGCAGCCGTCTAGCGGAGAGCTCCTACAATGAGCAGTTCTTC
CDR3 protein: CASSRLAESSYNEQFF

J gene: TRBJ1-1
V gene: TRBV27
D gene: .
clone size: .
CDR3 DNA: TGTGCCAGCAGTTTCCGGGGGAGCTCCTCAAGGCTCACTGAAGCTTTCTTT
CDR3 protein: CASSFRGSSSRLTEAFF

J gene: TRBJ1-1
V gene: TRBV6-1
D gene: TRBD1
clone size: .
CDR3 DNA: TGTGCCAGCAGTGAAGGAGCCCCAGGACAGGCGGCTGAAGCTTTCTTT
CDR3 protein: CASSEGAPGQAAEAFF

J gene: TRBJ2-2
V gene: TRBV14
D gene: .
clone size: once
CDR3 DNA: TGTGCCAGCAGCCCCTGGGACACCAACACCGGGGAGCTGTTTTTT
CDR3 protein: CASSPWDTNTGELFF

J gene: TRBJ2-2
V gene: TRBV7-3
D gene: TRBD2
clone size: once
CDR3 DNA: TGTGCCAGCAGCGCTAGCGGGTCCGATACCGGGGAGCTGTTTTTT
CDR3 protein: CASSASGSDTGELFF

J gene: TRBJ2-2
V gene: TRBV19
D gene: .
clone size: few
CDR3 DNA: TGTGCCAGTAGTATCTTCTCGAGTATCCCCGGGGAGCTGTTTTTT
CDR3 protein: CASSIFSSIPGELFF

J gene: TRBJ2-1
V gene: TRBV28
D gene: TRBD2
clone size: once
CDR3 DNA: TGTGCCAGCAGTTTGGCGGCTAGCGGGGACAATGAGCAGTTCTTC
CDR3 protein: CASSLAASGDNEQFF

J gene: TRBJ2-3
V gene: TRBV19
D gene: .
clone size: .
CDR3 DNA: TGTGCCAGTAGAGAGAGCACAGATACGCAGTATTTT
CDR3 protein: CASRESTDTQYF

J gene: TRBJ1-3
V gene: TRBV4-1
D gene: .
clone size: few
CDR3 DNA: TGCGCCAGCAGCCCTCCGTCGGGTAGCTCTGGAAACACCATATATTTT
CDR3 protein: CASSPPSGSSGNTIYF

J gene: TRBJ2-2
V gene: TRBV5-3
D gene: TRBD2
clone size: .
CDR3 DNA: TGTGCCAGGGCGGGAGGGAACGGAATGGCCGGGGAGCTGTTTTTT
CDR3 protein: CARAGGNGMAGELFF

J gene: TRBJ1-6
V gene: TRBV6-5
D gene: .
clone size: .
CDR3 DNA: TGTGCCAGCAGCAACTATAATTCACCCCTCCACTTT
CDR3 protein: CASSNYNSPLHF

J gene: TRBJ2-1
V gene: TRBV6-2/TRBV6-3
D gene: TRBD1
clone size: .
CDR3 DNA: TGTGCCAGCAGTGTGCAACGACAGGGGGGGGGAAGGAGCTCCTACAATGAGCAGTTCTTC
CDR3 protein: CASSVQRQGGGRSSYNEQFF

J gene: TRBJ2-5
V gene: TRBV15
D gene: TRBD2
clone size: .
CDR3 DNA: TGTGCCACCAGCAGTATTAATAGCGGGGCTGAGACCCAGTACTTC
CDR3 protein: CATSSINSGAETQYF

J gene: TRBJ1-1
V gene: TRBV19
D gene: .
clone size: .
CDR3 DNA: TGTGCCAGTAGTGATGGGGGGGCCTTTATAAACACTGAAGCTTTCTTT
CDR3 protein: CASSDGGAFINTEAFF

J gene: TRBJ2-3
V gene: TRBV9
D gene: TRBD2
clone size: .
CDR3 DNA: TGTGCCAGCAGCGTAGGCGGGAGTTTCGCAGATACGCAGTATTTT
CDR3 protein: CASSVGGSFADTQYF

J gene: TRBJ1-2
V gene: TRBV30
D gene: .
clone size: .
CDR3 DNA: TGTGCCTGGAGTGTCCCAGGGAAAGAGAACTATGGCTACACCTTC
CDR3 protein: CAWSVPGKENYGYTF

J gene: TRBJ1-1
V gene: TRBV19
D gene: TRBD1
clone size: once
CDR3 DNA: TGTGCCAGTCGGCGGCAGGGGGCGGACGTTATTGAAGCTTTCTTT
CDR3 protein: CASRRQGADVIEAFF